What follows are 16 T cell receptor beta chains derived from one specimen sequenced in a study of neurological immune-mediated disorders. From the 5' RACE reads, TCRdb called clonotypes with MiXCR, one entry per CDR3 protein. Here the sample spans approximately 100,000 distinct CDR3 sequences, 11% being singletons. Stated time point: longitudinal time-point 3. Source material: PBMCs. These receptors all stem from a female donor with HTLV-1-associated myelopathy (HAM/TSP).

This clonotype was found many times. The chain carries TRBV20-1 and TRBJ2-2, with no clear D. The CDR3 runs to 13 residues. Germline V gene lookup returns CDR1 DFQATT and CDR2 SNEGSKA (reference sequence). The CDR3 sequence is CAAEWGNTGELFF. For the CDR3, the DNA is TGCGCAGCTGAATGGGGGAACACCGGGGAGCTGTTTTTT.

This clonotype was seen repeatedly, ten times or more. The genes are TRBV5-1 and TRBJ2-7, with TRBD1 identical over 8 bases. The CDR3 runs to 16 residues. V lost 4 bases and J lost 1; bases outside the gene matches: 10. Germline values: CDR1 SGHRS, CDR2 YFSETQ. CDR3 in DNA: TGCGCCAGCAGCCTCTTGGGACAGGATATTTCCTACGAGCAGTACTTC. This sequence encodes CASSLLGQDISYEQYF.

By share, this clonotype counts as medium-sized. The chain links TRBV20-1 to TRBJ2-7, with 9 bases that match TRBD2. Germline V gene sequence: CDR1 DFQATT, CDR2 SNEGSKA (reference sequence). The length of the CDR3 is 16 residues. V gave up 0 bases and J gave up 0 bases; unmatched junction bases: 6. CDR3 coding DNA: TGCAGTGCTAGAGATCTGGAGCGGGGGGTCTCCTACGAGCAGTACTTC. Its protein is CSARDLERGVSYEQYF.

There are many counts of this clonotype. The chain couples TRBV6-2 or TRBV6-3 to TRBJ2-1, with TRBD2 matching 8 bases. Unmatched junction bases numbered 6, after V lost 4 bases and J lost 1 base. This CDR3 contains 16 residues. Looked up from germline, CDR1 is MNHEY and CDR2 is SVGEGT. CDR3 in amino acids: CASSSPQRGSYNEQFF. The DNA for the CDR3 is TGTGCCAGCAGTTCGCCCCAGCGGGGGTCCTACAATGAGCAGTTCTTC.

This clonotype was seen ten or more times. The V call is TRBV20-1, the J call TRBJ1-2; a weak D match, TRBD1 (5 bases). Trimming removed 6 bases from V and 0 bases from J, with 20 bases in between. The CDR3 extends over 16 amino acids. Germline CDR1 reads DFQATT; CDR2 reads SNEGSKA (reference sequence). CDR3 region: CSAPPIWGETNYGYTF. The CDR3 DNA follows: TGCAGTGCCCCCCCGATTTGGGGGGAAACTAACTATGGCTACACCTTC.

This clonotype has ten or more counts. This sequence joins TRBV5-1 and TRBJ2-1, with 12 bases lining up with TRBD2. There are 15 residues in the CDR3. With V trimmed by 4 bases and J by 9 bases, 8 bases remained unmatched. Germline assignment: CDR1 SGHRS and CDR2 YFSETQ. CDR3 amino acids: CASSHLAGGPSEQFF. The CDR3 bases are TGCGCCAGCAGCCATCTAGCGGGGGGGCCTAGTGAGCAGTTCTTC.

This clonotype was recorded at least ten times. V gene TRBV21-1 combines with J gene TRBJ1-6; the table's D call, TRBD1, has no DNA check behind it. TRBV21-1 is marked as a pseudogene. The CDR3 has 13 residues. CDR3 region: CASSPGGATSNHF. CDR3 in DNA: TGTGCCAGCAGTCCCGGCGGAGCGACGAGCAACCACTTT.

This sequence joins TRBV29-1 and TRBJ2-7; 9 nucleotides agree with TRBD1. CDR1 is SQVTM and CDR2 is ANQGSEA in the germline V gene. The CDR3 is 13 residues long. The V segment lost 4 bases and the J segment 3 bases; nucleotides outside the gene matches: 4. The CDR3 protein is CSVGTGVGYEQYF. As DNA, the CDR3 is TGCAGCGTTGGGACAGGGGTAGGCTACGAGCAGTACTTC.

In its sample, this clonotype was seen a few times. The J gene is TRBJ2-2, the V gene TRBV3-1; no clear D. The CDR3 runs 14 residues. V lost 4 bases, J lost 1 base, and 7 bases lay in between. The V gene's germline CDR1 is LGHDT and CDR2 YNNKEL (reference sequence). CDR3: CASSLLGNTGELFF. The CDR3 DNA reads TGTGCCAGCAGCCTCTTAGGGAACACCGGGGAGCTGTTTTTT.

There are many counts of this clonotype. The chain is built from TRBV20-1 and TRBJ2-6; no reliable D call. Trimming pared 3 bases from V and 0 bases from J, leaving 9 bases between. Per the germline V gene, CDR1 is DFQATT and CDR2 is SNEGSKA (reference sequence). The CDR3 sequence is 15 residues long. In DNA, the CDR3 is TGCAGTGCTAGTTTAGATTCCTCTGGGGCCAACGTCCTGACTTTC. It specifies CSASLDSSGANVLTF.

This clonotype was seen at least ten times. The CDR3 DNA reads TGTGCCAGCAGTCCGACTAGAGCGGGGGGAGAGACCCAGTACTTC. Its protein is CASSPTRAGGETQYF. The V and J genes are TRBV6-6 and TRBJ2-5; 9 positions agree with TRBD2. CDR3 length: 15 amino acids. The germline CDR1 and CDR2 sequences are MNHNY and SVGAGI (reference sequence). V lost 5 bases, J lost 4 bases, and 8 bases stayed unmatched.

Ten or more counts support this clonotype. CDR3 sequence reads: CASSANNNEQFF. In nucleotides, the CDR3 is TGCGCCAGCAGCGCGAACAACAATGAGCAGTTCTTC. The chain has TRBV5-1 and TRBJ2-1; no reliable D call. There are 12 residues in the CDR3. Trimming took off 4 bases at V and 5 bases at J, with 7 bases between the two ends. In germline, CDR1 is SGHRS, CDR2 YFSETQ.

This clonotype came up many times. V and J are TRBV10-2 and TRBJ2-1, with D possibly being TRBD2 (7 bases). This CDR3 spans 13 amino acids. Trimming removed 4 bases at V and 9 bases at J, with 13 bases between. CDR1 is WSHSY and CDR2 is SAAADI in the germline V gene. This CDR3 reads CASSGSGGAEQFF. CDR3 coding DNA: TGCGCCAGCAGTGGTTCTGGGGGGGCTGAGCAGTTCTTC.

This clonotype was seen repeatedly, ten times or more. The V call is TRBV6-5, the J call TRBJ1-3; the D is unclear. CDR3 size: 16 residues. Germline values: CDR1 MNHEY, CDR2 SVGAGI. Trimming pared 0 bases from V and 0 bases from J, leaving 9 bases between. The CDR3: CASSYSPAYSGNTIYF. The CDR3 DNA reads as TGTGCCAGCAGTTACTCGCCAGCATACTCTGGAAACACCATATATTTT.

The chain has TRBV6-1 and TRBJ2-4; D perhaps matches TRBD2 (6 bases). The CDR3 loop spans 15 amino acids. V was clipped by 5 bases and J by 0 bases, with 11 bases between them. Germline loops: CDR1 MNHNS, CDR2 SASEGT. CDR3 protein: CASSSAGLAKNIQYF. DNA for the CDR3: TGTGCCAGCAGTTCGGCGGGGCTAGCCAAAAACATTCAGTACTTC.

Many counts were recorded for this clonotype. V usage is TRBV20-1 and J usage is TRBJ2-1, with 9 bases aligning to TRBD1. This CDR3 comprises 14 residues. Unmatched junction bases numbered 5, after V lost 0 bases and J lost 8 bases. Germline CDR1 reads DFQATT; CDR2 reads SNEGSKA (reference sequence). Here the CDR3 DNA reads TGCAGTGCTAGAGATAGTACAGGGGGCCATGAGCAGTTCTTC. Amino acids: CSARDSTGGHEQFF.